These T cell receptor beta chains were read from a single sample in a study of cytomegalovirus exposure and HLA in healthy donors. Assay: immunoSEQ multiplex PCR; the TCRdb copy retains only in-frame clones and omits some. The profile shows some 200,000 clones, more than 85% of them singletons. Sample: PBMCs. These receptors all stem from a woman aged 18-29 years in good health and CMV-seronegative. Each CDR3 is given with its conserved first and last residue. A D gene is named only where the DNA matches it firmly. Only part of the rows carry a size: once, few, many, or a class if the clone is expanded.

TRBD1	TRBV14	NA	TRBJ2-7	CASSQDVGRGPHEQYF	TGTGCCAGCAGCCAAGATGTGGGCAGGGGGCCCCACGAGCAGTACTTC
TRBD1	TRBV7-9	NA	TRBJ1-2	CASSPWDRAYGYTF	TGTGCCAGCAGCCCCTGGGACAGGGCCTATGGCTACACCTTC
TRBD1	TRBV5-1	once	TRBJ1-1	CASSLEGQPEAFF	TGCGCCAGCAGCTTGGAGGGACAGCCTGAAGCTTTCTTT
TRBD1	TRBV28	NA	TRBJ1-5	CASSPPPNRGHQPQHF	TGTGCCAGCAGTCCCCCGCCAAACAGGGGGCATCAGCCCCAGCATTTT
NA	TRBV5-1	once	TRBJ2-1	CASSPSLTESNEQFF	TGCGCCAGCAGCCCCTCGCTTACTGAGTCCAATGAGCAGTTCTTC
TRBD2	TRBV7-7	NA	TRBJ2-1	CASSLQPGLAGVSEQFF	TGTGCCAGCAGCTTGCAGCCGGGACTAGCGGGAGTTAGTGAGCAGTTCTTC
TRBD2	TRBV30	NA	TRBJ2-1	CASLTGTSNEQFF	TGTGCCTCCCTCACCGGGACTAGCAATGAGCAGTTCTTC
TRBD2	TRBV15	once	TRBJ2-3	CATSRGLAGPGYF	TGTGCCACCAGCAGAGGACTAGCGGGACCGGGGTATTTT
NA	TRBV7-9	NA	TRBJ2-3	CASSPLEDTQYF	TGTGCCAGCAGCCCATTGGAGGATACGCAGTATTTT
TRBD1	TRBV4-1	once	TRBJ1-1	CASSQTGGIEAFF	TGCGCCAGCAGCCAGACAGGGGGCATTGAAGCTTTCTTT
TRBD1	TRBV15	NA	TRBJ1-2	CATSRGQGSYGYTF	TGTGCCACCAGCAGAGGACAGGGCAGTTATGGCTACACCTTC
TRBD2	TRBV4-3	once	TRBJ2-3	CASSQDPQRGGRDTQYF	TGCGCCAGCAGCCAAGATCCACAGCGGGGGGGCCGGGATACGCAGTATTTT
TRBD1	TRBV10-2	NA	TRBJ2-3	CASSHRGLSTDTQYF	TGCGCCAGCAGTCACAGGGGGCTCAGCACAGATACGCAGTATTTT
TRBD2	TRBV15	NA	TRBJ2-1	CATSRTFSGGAGQFF	TGTGCCACCAGCAGAACGTTTAGCGGGGGGGCCGGGCAGTTCTTC
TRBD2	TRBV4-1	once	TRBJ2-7	CASSQGSGGSYEQYF	TGCGCCAGCAGCCAAGGGTCGGGAGGATCCTACGAGCAGTACTTC
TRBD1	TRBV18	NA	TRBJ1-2	CASSEVGQGAFGYTF	TGTGCCAGCTCAGAAGTTGGACAGGGGGCTTTTGGCTACACCTTC
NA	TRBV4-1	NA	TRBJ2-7	CASSQKGGVYEQYF	TGCGCCAGCAGCCAAAAGGGGGGGGTCTACGAGCAGTACTTC
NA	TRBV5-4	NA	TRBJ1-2	CASSLRLQPPVRGYTF	TGTGCCAGCAGCTTGCGTCTACAGCCCCCGGTACGAGGCTACACCTTC
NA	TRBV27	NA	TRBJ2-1	CASSSTLYNEQFF	TGTGCCAGCAGTTCGACATTATACAATGAGCAGTTCTTC
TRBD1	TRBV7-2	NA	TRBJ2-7	CASSPSRDRAYEQYF	TGTGCCAGCAGCCCCTCCCGGGACAGGGCCTACGAGCAGTACTTC
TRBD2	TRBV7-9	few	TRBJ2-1	CASSLDGLAGGGYNEQFF	TGTGCCAGCAGCTTAGATGGCTTGGCGGGGGGGGGATACAATGAGCAGTTCTTC
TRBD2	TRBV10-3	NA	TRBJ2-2	CAISVAGGTGELFF	TGTGCCATCAGTGTAGCGGGGGGCACCGGGGAGCTGTTTTTT
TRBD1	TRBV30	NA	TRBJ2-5	CAWRTRQGRQYF	TGTGCCTGGAGGACGCGACAGGGGCGGCAGTACTTC
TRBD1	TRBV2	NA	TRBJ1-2	CASNQALQGANYGYTF	TGTGCCAGCAACCAGGCCCTCCAGGGGGCAAACTATGGCTACACCTTC
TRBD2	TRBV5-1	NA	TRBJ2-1	CASSSLSGSGNNEQFF	TGCGCCAGCAGCTCTCTCAGCGGGAGTGGGAACAATGAGCAGTTCTTC
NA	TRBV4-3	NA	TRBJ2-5	CASSQEGDQETQYF	TGCGCCAGCAGCCAAGAAGGAGACCAAGAGACCCAGTACTTC
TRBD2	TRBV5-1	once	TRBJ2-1	CASTDPGLGGNEQFF	TGCGCCAGCACAGACCCGGGACTAGGGGGGAATGAGCAGTTCTTC
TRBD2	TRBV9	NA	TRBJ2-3	CASSVPGLAGGDTQYF	TGTGCCAGCAGCGTTCCGGGACTAGCGGGGGGGGATACGCAGTATTTT
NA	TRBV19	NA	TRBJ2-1	CASSLYSPNEQFF	TGTGCCAGTAGCTTATACTCCCCAAATGAGCAGTTCTTC
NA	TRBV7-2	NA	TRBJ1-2	CASSPAVRGASYGYTF	TGTGCCAGCAGCCCTGCGGTAAGGGGCGCTAGCTATGGCTACACCTTC
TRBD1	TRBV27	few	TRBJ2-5	CASSLRRTGGLQETQYF	TGTGCCAGCAGTTTACGTCGGACAGGGGGGCTCCAAGAGACCCAGTACTTC
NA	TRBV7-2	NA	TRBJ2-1	CASSTGTRRNNEQFF	TGTGCCAGCAGCACCGGTACTAGGAGGAACAATGAGCAGTTCTTC
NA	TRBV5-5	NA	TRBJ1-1	CASSLGAVNTEAFF	TGTGCCAGCAGCTTGGGAGCCGTGAACACTGAAGCTTTCTTT
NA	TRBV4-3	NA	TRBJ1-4	CASSQEYVFGRGIEKLFF	TGCGCCAGCAGCCAAGAGTACGTATTTGGGCGCGGGATCGAAAAACTGTTTTTT
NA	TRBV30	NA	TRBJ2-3	CACSGVTDTQYF	TGTGCCTGCTCGGGAGTCACAGATACGCAGTATTTT
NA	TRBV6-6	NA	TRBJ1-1	CASRDVTDDTEAFF	TGTGCCAGCAGGGATGTGACAGACGACACTGAAGCTTTCTTT
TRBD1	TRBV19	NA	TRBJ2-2	CASTFDRVTFANTGELFF	TGTGCCAGTACATTTGACAGGGTAACCTTTGCGAACACCGGGGAGCTGTTTTTT
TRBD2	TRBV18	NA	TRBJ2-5	CASSPRTSEETQYF	TGTGCCAGCTCACCCAGGACTAGCGAAGAGACCCAGTACTTC
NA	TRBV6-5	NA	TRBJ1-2	CASSYGRTYGYTF	TGTGCCAGCAGTTACGGGAGAACCTATGGCTACACCTTC
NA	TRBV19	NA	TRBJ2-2	CASRGGSGTGELFF	TGTGCCAGTAGGGGGGGATCGGGGACCGGGGAGCTGTTTTTT